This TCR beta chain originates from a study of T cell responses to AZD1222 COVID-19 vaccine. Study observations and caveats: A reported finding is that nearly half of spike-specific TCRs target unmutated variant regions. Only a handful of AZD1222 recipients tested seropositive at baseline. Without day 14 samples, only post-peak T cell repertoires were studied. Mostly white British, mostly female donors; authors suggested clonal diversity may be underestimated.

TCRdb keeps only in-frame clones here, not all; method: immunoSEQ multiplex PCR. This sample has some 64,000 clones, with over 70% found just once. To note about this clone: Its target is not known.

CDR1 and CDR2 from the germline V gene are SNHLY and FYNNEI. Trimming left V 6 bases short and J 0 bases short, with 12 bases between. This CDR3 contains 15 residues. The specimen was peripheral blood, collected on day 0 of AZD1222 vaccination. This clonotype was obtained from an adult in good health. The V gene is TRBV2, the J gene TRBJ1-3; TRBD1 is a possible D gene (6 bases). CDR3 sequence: CASSPGQRSGNTIYF. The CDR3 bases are TGTGCCAGCAGCCCTGGACAGCGCTCTGGAAACACCATATATTTT.